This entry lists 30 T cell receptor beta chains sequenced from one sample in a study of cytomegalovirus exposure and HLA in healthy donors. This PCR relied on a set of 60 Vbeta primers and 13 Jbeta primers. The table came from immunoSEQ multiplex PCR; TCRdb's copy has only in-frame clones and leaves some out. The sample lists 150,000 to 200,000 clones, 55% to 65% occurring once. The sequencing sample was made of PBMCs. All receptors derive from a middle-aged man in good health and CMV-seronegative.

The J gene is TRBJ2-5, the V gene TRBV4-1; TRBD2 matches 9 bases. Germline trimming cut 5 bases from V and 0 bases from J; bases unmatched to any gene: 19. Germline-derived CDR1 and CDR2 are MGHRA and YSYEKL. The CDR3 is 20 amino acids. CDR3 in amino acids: CASSAPLGSRLAGYQETQYF. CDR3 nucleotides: TGCGCCAGCAGCGCCCCCCTCGGGTCCCGGCTAGCGGGGTACCAAGAGACCCAGTACTTC.

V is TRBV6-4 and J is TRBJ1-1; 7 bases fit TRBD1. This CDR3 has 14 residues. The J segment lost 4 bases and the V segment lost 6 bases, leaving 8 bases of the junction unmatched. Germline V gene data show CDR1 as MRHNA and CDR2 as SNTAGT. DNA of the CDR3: TGTGCCAGCAGAGAAGGGGGCGCCGGCACTGAAGCTTTCTTT. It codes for CASREGGAGTEAFF.

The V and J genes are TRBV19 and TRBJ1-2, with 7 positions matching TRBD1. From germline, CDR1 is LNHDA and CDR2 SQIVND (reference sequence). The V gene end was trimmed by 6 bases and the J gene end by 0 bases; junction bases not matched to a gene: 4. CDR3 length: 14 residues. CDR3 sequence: CASRGQNSNYGYTF. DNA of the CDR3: TGTGCCAGTAGGGGACAGAATTCTAACTATGGCTACACCTTC.

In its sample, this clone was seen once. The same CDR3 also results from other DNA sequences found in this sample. CDR3 loop: CSVGAGEETQYF. The CDR3 DNA is TGCAGCGTTGGGGCAGGGGAAGAGACCCAGTACTTC. The chain has TRBV29-1 and TRBJ2-5; tentative D call: TRBD1 (6 bases). Trimming shortened V by 4 bases and J by 3 bases, and 9 bases separated the two germline ends. CDR3 length: 12 residues. Per the germline V gene, CDR1 is SQVTM and CDR2 is ANQGSEA.

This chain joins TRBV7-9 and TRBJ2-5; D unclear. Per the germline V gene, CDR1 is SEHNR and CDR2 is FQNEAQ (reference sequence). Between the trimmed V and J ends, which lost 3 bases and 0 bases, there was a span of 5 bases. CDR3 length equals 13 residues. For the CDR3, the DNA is TGTGCCAGCAGCTTCACTAACCAAGAGACCCAGTACTTC. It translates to CASSFTNQETQYF.

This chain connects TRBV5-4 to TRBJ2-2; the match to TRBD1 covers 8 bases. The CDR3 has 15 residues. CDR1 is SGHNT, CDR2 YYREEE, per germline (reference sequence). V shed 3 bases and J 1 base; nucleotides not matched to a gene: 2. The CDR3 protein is CASSWGTGNTGELFF. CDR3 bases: TGTGCCAGCAGCTGGGGGACAGGGAACACCGGGGAGCTGTTTTTT.

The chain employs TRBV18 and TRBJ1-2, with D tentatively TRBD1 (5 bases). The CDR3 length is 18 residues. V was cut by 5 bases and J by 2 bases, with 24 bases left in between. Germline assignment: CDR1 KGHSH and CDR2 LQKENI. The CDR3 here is CASSDRLGSESPNYGYTF. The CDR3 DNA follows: TGTGCCAGCTCAGACAGATTGGGATCCGAATCCCCCAACTATGGCTACACCTTC.

The CDR3 spells CASSLGAGNQYF. The CDR3 region has the DNA TGTGCCAGCAGCTTAGGGGCAGGGAATCAGTACTTC. This rearrangement joins TRBV7-8 to TRBJ2-7, with a tentative D call TRBD1 (5 bases). With 1 base removed from V and 10 bases from J, the gap between germline ends came to 11 bases. The CDR3 sequence is 12 residues long. Germline CDR1 and CDR2: SGHVS and FQNEAQ. The full variable domain, its missing parts supplied by reference TRBV7-8 and TRBJ2-7, is GAGVSQSPRYKVAKRGQDVALRCDPISGHVSLFWYQQALGQGPEFLTYFQNEAQLDKSGLPSDRFFAERPEGSVSTLKIQRTQQEDSAVYLCASSLGAGNQYFGPGTRLTVT.

As DNA, the CDR3 is TGTGCCAGCAGACCCACTAGCTACGAGCAGTACTTC. Its protein product is CASRPTSYEQYF. The V call is TRBV11-2, the J call TRBJ2-7; maybe TRBD2 (5 bases). The ends were cut back, 6 bases at V and 3 bases at J, with 9 bases in the middle. The CDR3 length is 12 residues. Per germline, CDR1 SGHAT and CDR2 FQNNGV.

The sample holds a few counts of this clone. This CDR3 is CASSIAGGSPHNEQFF. In nucleotides, the CDR3 is TGTGCCAGTAGTATTGCAGGGGGCTCCCCGCACAATGAGCAGTTCTTC. This chain connects TRBV19 to TRBJ2-1; 8 bases fit TRBD1. Trimming at V came to 3 bases and at J to 5 bases, leaving 9 bases not matched to a gene. Germline CDR1 reads LNHDA; CDR2 reads SQIVND (reference sequence). This CDR3 is built from 16 residues.

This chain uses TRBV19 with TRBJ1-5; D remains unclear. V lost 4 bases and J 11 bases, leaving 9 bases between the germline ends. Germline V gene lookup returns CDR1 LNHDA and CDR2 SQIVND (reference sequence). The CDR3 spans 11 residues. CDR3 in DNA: TGTGCCAGTAGTACGTCCCAGGCCCAGCATTTT. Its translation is CASSTSQAQHF.

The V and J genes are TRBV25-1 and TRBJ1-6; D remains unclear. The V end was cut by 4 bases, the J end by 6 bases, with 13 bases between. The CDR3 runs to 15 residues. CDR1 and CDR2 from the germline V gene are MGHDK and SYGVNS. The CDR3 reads CASSGWEGFNSPLHF. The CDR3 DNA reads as TGTGCCAGCAGTGGCTGGGAGGGTTTTAATTCACCCCTCCACTTT.

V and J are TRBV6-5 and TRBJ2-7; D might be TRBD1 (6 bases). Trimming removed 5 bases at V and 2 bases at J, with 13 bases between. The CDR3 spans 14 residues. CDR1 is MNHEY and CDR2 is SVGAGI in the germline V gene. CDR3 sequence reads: CASSANRVPYEQYF. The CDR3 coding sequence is TGTGCCAGCAGTGCCAACAGGGTTCCCTACGAGCAGTACTTC.

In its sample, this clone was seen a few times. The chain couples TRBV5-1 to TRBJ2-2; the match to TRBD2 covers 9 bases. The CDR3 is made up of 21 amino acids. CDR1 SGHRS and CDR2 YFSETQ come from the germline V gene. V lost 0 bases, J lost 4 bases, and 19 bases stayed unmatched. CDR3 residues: CASSLDSWGLALLGGTGELFF. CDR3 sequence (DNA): TGCGCCAGCAGCTTGGATAGCTGGGGACTAGCACTCCTCGGCGGCACCGGGGAGCTGTTTTTT.

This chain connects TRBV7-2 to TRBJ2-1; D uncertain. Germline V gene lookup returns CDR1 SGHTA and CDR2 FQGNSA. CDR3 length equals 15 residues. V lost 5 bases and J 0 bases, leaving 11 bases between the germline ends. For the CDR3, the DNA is TGTGCCAGCAGCCCTCCGGTTAGCTCCTACAATGAGCAGTTCTTC. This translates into CASSPPVSSYNEQFF.

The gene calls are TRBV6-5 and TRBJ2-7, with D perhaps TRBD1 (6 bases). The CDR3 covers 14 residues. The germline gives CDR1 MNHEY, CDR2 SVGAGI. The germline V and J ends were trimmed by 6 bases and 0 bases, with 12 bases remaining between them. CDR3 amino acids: CASRDLGGSYEQYF. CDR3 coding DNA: TGTGCCAGCAGAGACCTAGGGGGCTCCTACGAGCAGTACTTC.

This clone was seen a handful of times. CDR3 region: CASSATGVNNEQFF. As DNA, the CDR3 is TGTGCCAGCAGTGCGACAGGGGTCAACAATGAGCAGTTCTTC. This chain uses TRBV2 with TRBJ2-1; 8 bases are a match to TRBD1. CDR1 is SNHLY and CDR2 is FYNNEI in the germline V gene. The CDR3 runs to 14 residues. V trimming: 4 bases; J trimming: 5 bases; junction bases outside the gene matches: 4.

Here the CDR3 reads CASSNSLAGHNEQFF. The CDR3 DNA is TGTGCCAGTAGTAACTCGCTAGCGGGACACAATGAGCAGTTCTTC. The rearrangement links TRBV19 to TRBJ2-1, with 9 bases fitting TRBD2. CDR3 size: 15 residues. From germline, CDR1 is LNHDA and CDR2 SQIVND (reference sequence). Losses at the gene ends were 4 bases for V and 5 bases for J; bases not matched to a gene: 6. Complete variable domain (other parts from reference TRBV19 and TRBJ2-1): DGGITQSPKYLFRKEGQNVTLSCEQNLNHDAMYWYRQDPGQGLRLIYYSQIVNDFQKGDIAEGYSVSREKKESFPLTVTSAQKNPTAFYLCASSNSLAGHNEQFFGPGTRLTVL.

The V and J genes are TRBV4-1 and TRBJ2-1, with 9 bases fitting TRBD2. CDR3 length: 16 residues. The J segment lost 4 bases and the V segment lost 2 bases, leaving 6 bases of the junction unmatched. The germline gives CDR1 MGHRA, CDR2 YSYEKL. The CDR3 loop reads CASSQTTSGSYNEQFF. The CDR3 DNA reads TGCGCCAGCAGCCAAACCACTAGCGGGTCATACAATGAGCAGTTCTTC.

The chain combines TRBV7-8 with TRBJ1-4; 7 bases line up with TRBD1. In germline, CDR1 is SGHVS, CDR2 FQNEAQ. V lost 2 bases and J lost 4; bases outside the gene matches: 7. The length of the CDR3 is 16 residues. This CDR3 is CASSLSPDRNNEKLFF. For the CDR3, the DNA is TGTGCCAGCAGCTTATCCCCGGACAGGAATAATGAAAAACTGTTTTTT.

CDR3 DNA sequence: TGTGCCAGCAGTTTCTGGACAGGGGATTCACCCCTCCACTTT. Protein product: CASSFWTGDSPLHF. The genes are TRBV6-6 and TRBJ1-6, with 9 bases that match TRBD1. V lost 4 bases and J lost 8; bases outside the gene matches: 3. In germline, CDR1 is MNHNY, CDR2 SVGAGI (reference sequence). The CDR3 loop spans 14 amino acids.

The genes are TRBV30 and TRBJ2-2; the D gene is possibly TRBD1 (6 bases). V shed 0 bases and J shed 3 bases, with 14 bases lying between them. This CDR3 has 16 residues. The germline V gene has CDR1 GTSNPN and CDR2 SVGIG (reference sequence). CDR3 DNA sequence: TGTGCCTGGAGTGTACTTGGGGGACAATACACCGGGGAGCTGTTTTTT. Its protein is CAWSVLGGQYTGELFF.

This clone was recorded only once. The CDR3 coding sequence is TGTGCCAGCAGCCAATTCACAGTCCACTCTGGGGCCAACGTCCTGACTTTC. This gives the protein CASSQFTVHSGANVLTF. This chain connects TRBV9 to TRBJ2-6; D remains ambiguous. CDR3 size: 17 residues. Germline assignment: CDR1 SGDLS and CDR2 YYNGEE. V dropped 4 bases and J dropped 0 bases, with 14 bases sitting between them. The full variable domain, rest sourced from reference TRBV9 and TRBJ2-6, is DSGVTQTPKHLITATGQRVTLRCSPRSGDLSVYWYQQSLDQGLQFLIQYYNGEERAKGNILERFSAQQFPDLHSELNLSSLELGDSALYFCASSQFTVHSGANVLTFGAGSRLTVL.

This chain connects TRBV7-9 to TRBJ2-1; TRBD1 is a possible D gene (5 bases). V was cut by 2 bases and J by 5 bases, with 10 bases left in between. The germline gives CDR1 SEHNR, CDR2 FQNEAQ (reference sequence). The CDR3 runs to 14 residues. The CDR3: CASSLYGQNNEQFF. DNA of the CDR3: TGTGCCAGCAGCTTATACGGACAAAACAATGAGCAGTTCTTC.

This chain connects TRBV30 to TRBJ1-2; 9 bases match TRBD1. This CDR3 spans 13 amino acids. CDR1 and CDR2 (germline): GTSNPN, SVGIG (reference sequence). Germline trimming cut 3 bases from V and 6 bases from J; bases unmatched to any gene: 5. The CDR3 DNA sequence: TGTGCCTGGAGCGACAGGGGGATCCATGGCTACACCTTC. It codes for CAWSDRGIHGYTF.

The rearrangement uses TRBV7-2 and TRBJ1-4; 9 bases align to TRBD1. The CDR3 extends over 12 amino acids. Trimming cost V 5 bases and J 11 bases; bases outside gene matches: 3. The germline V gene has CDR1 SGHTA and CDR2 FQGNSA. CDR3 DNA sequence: TGTGCCAGCAGCCAGACAGGGGGGAAACTGTTTTTT. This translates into CASSQTGGKLFF.

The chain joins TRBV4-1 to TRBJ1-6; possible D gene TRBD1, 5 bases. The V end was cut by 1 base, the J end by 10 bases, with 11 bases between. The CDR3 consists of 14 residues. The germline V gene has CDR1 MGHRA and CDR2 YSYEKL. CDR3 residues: CASSQVGGVSPLHF. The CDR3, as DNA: TGCGCCAGCAGCCAAGTTGGAGGGGTCTCACCCCTCCACTTT.

Here the CDR3 DNA reads TGCGCCAGCAGCTTGGCCGGGACAGGGGTGTCTGGGGCCAACGTCCTGACTTTC. This encodes CASSLAGTGVSGANVLTF. This sequence joins TRBV5-1 and TRBJ2-6, with 10 bases matching TRBD1. Losses at the gene ends were 0 bases for V and 1 base for J; bases not matched to a gene: 4. Germline-derived CDR1 and CDR2 are SGHRS and YFSETQ. The CDR3 has 18 residues.

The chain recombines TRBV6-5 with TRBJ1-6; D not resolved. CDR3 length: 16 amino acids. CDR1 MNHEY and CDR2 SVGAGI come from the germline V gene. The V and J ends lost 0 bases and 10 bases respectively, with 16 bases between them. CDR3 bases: TGTGCCAGCAGTTACTCGATTTATGACTTCGGATCACCCCTCCACTTT. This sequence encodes CASSYSIYDFGSPLHF.

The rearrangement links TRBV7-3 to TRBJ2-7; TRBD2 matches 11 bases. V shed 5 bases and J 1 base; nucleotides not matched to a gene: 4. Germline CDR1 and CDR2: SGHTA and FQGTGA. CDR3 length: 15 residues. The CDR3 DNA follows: TGTGCCAGCAGCGGGACTAGCGGCGGTTCCTACGAGCAGTACTTC. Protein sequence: CASSGTSGGSYEQYF. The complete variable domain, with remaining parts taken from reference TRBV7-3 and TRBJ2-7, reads GAGVSQTPSNKVTEKGKYVELRCDPISGHTALYWYRQSLGQGPEFLIYFQGTGAADDSGLPNDRFFAVRPEGSVSTLKIQRTERGDSAVYLCASSGTSGGSYEQYFGPGTRLTVT.